The 14 T cell receptor beta chains below all came from one sample that was sequenced in a study of blood T cell repertoires in COVID-19. TCRdb's table, derived via immunoSEQ multiplex PCR, lists solely in-frame clones and lacks some. In the table there are over 50,000 clones, around 80% of which are singletons. Input material: peripheral blood. These receptors came from a man of 80 years or more with acute or convalescent COVID-19.

This chain joins TRBV28 and TRBJ2-3; TRBD2 aligns across 8 bases. CDR3 size: 15 residues. V lost 4 bases, J lost 6 bases, and 9 bases stayed unmatched. Germline loops: CDR1 MDHEN, CDR2 SYDVKM. CDR3 in DNA: TGTGCCAGCAGTTCCAGCGGAGCGGGAGCGGATACGCAGTATTTT. It codes for CASSSSGAGADTQYF.

The chain is built from TRBV24-1 and TRBJ2-3; TRBD2 matches at 11 bases. The CDR3 runs to 18 residues. The J segment lost 6 bases and the V segment lost 4 bases, leaving 14 bases of the junction unmatched. Germline V gives CDR1 KGHDR, CDR2 SFDVKD. DNA for the CDR3: TGTGCCACCAGTGACAGAGGGACTAGCGGCTTCCAGGGGGATACGCAGTATTTT. Its translation is CATSDRGTSGFQGDTQYF.

The J gene is TRBJ2-7, the V gene TRBV4-2; 7 positions agree with TRBD2. The CDR3 extends over 14 amino acids. Losses at the gene ends were 0 bases for V and 3 bases for J; bases not matched to a gene: 2. Germline-derived CDR1 and CDR2 are LGHNA and YNFKEQ. The CDR3 loop is CASSQDPSGYEQYF. The CDR3 DNA reads as TGTGCCAGCAGCCAAGACCCTAGCGGCTACGAGCAGTACTTC.

The V call is TRBV27, the J call TRBJ2-7; 15 positions agree with TRBD2. Germline CDR1 reads MNHEY; CDR2 reads SMNVEV (reference sequence). Trimming cost V 4 bases and J 9 bases; bases outside gene matches: 19. This CDR3 has 19 residues. The DNA of the CDR3 is TGTGCCAGCAGTTACCCCCGAGGCAGGGGAGGACTAGCGGGAGGGCTGCAGTACTTC. Translating it yields CASSYPRGRGGLAGGLQYF.

The chain recombines TRBV7-9 with TRBJ1-1, with TRBD1 matching over 9 bases. The V and J ends lost 5 bases and 3 bases, in that order; junction bases with no gene match: 7. There are 15 residues in the CDR3. Germline lookup yields CDR1 SEHNR and CDR2 FQNEAQ (reference sequence). The CDR3 coding sequence is TGTGCCAGCAGCACCTGGGACAGGGCAGACACTGAAGCTTTCTTT. Translation gives CASSTWDRADTEAFF.

The rearrangement links TRBV7-9 to TRBJ2-5, with unresolved D. V was cut by 0 bases and J by 6 bases, with 14 bases left in between. This CDR3 is 15 amino acids long. Germline lookup yields CDR1 SEHNR and CDR2 FQNEAQ (reference sequence). As DNA, the CDR3 is TGTGCCAGCAGCTTAGCTCTGACTTTCTTTAAGACCCAGTACTTC. Its translation: CASSLALTFFKTQYF.

This clone was seen a handful of times. The V and J genes are TRBV4-3 and TRBJ2-7; 8 bases are shared with TRBD2. CDR3 size: 14 residues. Germline V gene data show CDR1 as LGHNA and CDR2 as YSLEER. Trimming removed 4 bases from V and 3 bases from J; junction bases left unmatched: 5. CDR3 protein: CASSLGGGDYEQYF. In nucleotides, the CDR3 is TGCGCCAGCAGCCTCGGGGGGGGCGACTACGAGCAGTACTTC.

The rearrangement joins TRBV5-8 to TRBJ2-1, with a possible D match to TRBD2 (6 bases). Germline loops: CDR1 SGHTS, CDR2 YDEGEE. The V gene lost 4 bases and the J gene lost 9 bases, with 20 bases spanning the gap. There are 15 residues in the CDR3. The DNA for the CDR3 is TGTGCCAGCAGCCTCGGGACTCCGGGACGGGGTGAGCAGTTCTTC. It yields the protein CASSLGTPGRGEQFF.

The rearrangement joins TRBV2 to TRBJ2-5, with D possibly matching TRBD2 (6 bases). Trimming pared 8 bases from V and 4 bases from J, leaving 11 bases between. Looked up from germline, CDR1 is SNHLY and CDR2 is FYNNEI. The CDR3 consists of 12 residues. CDR3 nucleotides: TGTGCCAGCGGGGGGAATCTAGAGACCCAGTACTTC. It codes for CASGGNLETQYF.

This rearrangement joins TRBV10-3 to TRBJ1-2; 7 bases agree with TRBD1. This CDR3 has 12 residues. V trimming: 4 bases; J trimming: 8 bases; junction bases outside the gene matches: 4. Germline V gene data show CDR1 as ENHRY and CDR2 as SYGVKD. CDR3 DNA sequence: TGTGCCATCAGTGGCGGGACAGAAGGCTACACCTTC. This gives the protein CAISGGTEGYTF.

The J gene is TRBJ1-2, the V gene TRBV2; 7 positions agree with TRBD1. This CDR3 has 14 residues. Trimming took 8 bases from V and 2 from J; bases not matched to a gene: 8. Germline CDR1 and CDR2: SNHLY and FYNNEI. CDR3 nucleotide sequence: TGTGCCAGCGTTGGGGACAGCGGGAACTATGGCTACACCTTC. Its translation is CASVGDSGNYGYTF. The complete variable domain, with remaining parts taken from reference TRBV2 and TRBJ1-2, reads EPEVTQTPSHQVTQMGQEVILRCVPISNHLYFYWYRQILGQKVEFLVSFYNNEISEKSEIFDDQFSVERPDGSNFTLKIRSTKLEDSAMYFCASVGDSGNYGYTFGSGTRLTVV.

The chain has TRBV20-1 and TRBJ2-3, with TRBD1 identical over 7 bases. V shed 3 bases and J 2 bases; nucleotides not matched to a gene: 5. Germline V CDR1 and CDR2: DFQATT, SNEGSKA (reference sequence). This CDR3 comprises 14 residues. DNA of the CDR3: TGCAGTGCTAGTCGGGACAGTACCACAGATACGCAGTATTTT. It yields the protein CSASRDSTTDTQYF.

The gene calls are TRBV7-3 and TRBJ2-7; 9 positions match TRBD1. The germline CDR1 and CDR2 sequences are SGHTA and FQGTGA. The CDR3 length is 14 residues. J gave up 6 bases and V 6 bases, and 9 bases lay outside the gene matches. DNA of the CDR3: TGTGCCAGCAGGGGACAGGGAAGTGCGGGCGAGCAGTACTTC. It encodes CASRGQGSAGEQYF.

The chain has TRBV14 and TRBJ2-7; maybe TRBD2 (6 bases). The germline CDR1 and CDR2 sequences are SGHDN and FVKESK. V lost 4 bases and J lost 5, with 18 bases in between. The CDR3 totals 15 residues. CDR3 bases: TGTGCCAGCAGCCTTGGCGGGATCCCGGCTAACGAGCAGTACTTC. Amino acids: CASSLGGIPANEQYF. The complete variable domain, with remaining parts taken from reference TRBV14 and TRBJ2-7, reads EAGVTQFPSHSVIEKGQTVTLRCDPISGHDNLYWYRRVMGKEIKFLLHFVKESKQDESGMPNNRFLAERTGGTYSTLKVQPAELEDSGVYFCASSLGGIPANEQYFGPGTRLTVT.